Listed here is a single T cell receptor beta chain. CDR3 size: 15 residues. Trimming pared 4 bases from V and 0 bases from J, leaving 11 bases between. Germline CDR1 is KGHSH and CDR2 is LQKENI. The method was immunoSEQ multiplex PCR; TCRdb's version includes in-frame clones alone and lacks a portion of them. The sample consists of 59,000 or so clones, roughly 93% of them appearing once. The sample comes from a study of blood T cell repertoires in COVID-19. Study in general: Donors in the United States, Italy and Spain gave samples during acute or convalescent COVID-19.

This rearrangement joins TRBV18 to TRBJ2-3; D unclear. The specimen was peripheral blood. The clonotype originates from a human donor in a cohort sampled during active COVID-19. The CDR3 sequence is CASSQPVGSTDTQYF. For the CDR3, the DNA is TGTGCCAGCTCACAACCGGTCGGGAGCACAGATACGCAGTATTTT.